Shown below are 24 T cell receptor beta chains from a single sample sequenced in a study of blood T cell repertoires in COVID-19. Here immunoSEQ multiplex PCR was the method, and the copy in TCRdb shows in-frame clones only, minus some. The sample shows approximately 390,000 clones, 85% to 90% of them seen only once. The sample consisted of PBMCs or T cells enriched from blood (not recorded which). These receptors originate from a woman aged 50 to 60 who had recovered from COVID-19.

The J gene is TRBJ1-2, the V gene TRBV29-1; TRBD1 aligns across 7 bases. Looked up from germline, CDR1 is SQVTM and CDR2 is ANQGSEA. The CDR3 covers 12 residues. V gave up 5 bases and J gave up 5 bases; unmatched junction bases: 5. CDR3 sequence reads: CSVSDRSYGYTF. CDR3 sequence (DNA): TGCAGCGTTTCGGACAGGTCGTATGGCTACACCTTC. Variable domain in full (rest from reference TRBV29-1 and TRBJ1-2): SAVISQKPSRDICQRGTSLTIQCQVDSQVTMMFWYRQQPGQSLTLIATANQGSEATYESGFVIDKFPISRPNLTFSTLTVSNMSPEDSSIYLCSVSDRSYGYTFGSGTRLTVV.

V and J are TRBV6-5 and TRBJ1-2; no clear D. Germline CDR1 is MNHEY and CDR2 is SVGAGI. The CDR3 totals 15 residues. V was pared by 1 base and J by 3 bases, with 12 bases between. CDR3 in amino acids: CASSYFEGSDYGYTF. CDR3 bases: TGTGCCAGCAGTTACTTTGAGGGATCGGACTATGGCTACACCTTC.

The rearrangement links TRBV4-1 to TRBJ1-2; unclear D gene. The CDR3 has 14 amino acids. Trimming removed 2 bases at V and 6 bases at J, with 13 bases between. Germline CDR1 is MGHRA and CDR2 is YSYEKL. The CDR3, as DNA: TGCGCCAGCAGCCAAACCCGGGGATGGGATGGCTACACCTTC. Amino acids: CASSQTRGWDGYTF.

This chain connects TRBV28 to TRBJ1-2; D gene uncertain. Germline V gives CDR1 MDHEN, CDR2 SYDVKM. The CDR3 runs 12 residues. Between the trimmed V and J ends, which lost 6 bases and 2 bases, there was a span of 7 bases. In nucleotides, the CDR3 is TGTGCCAGCAGGGAGAGAAACTATGGCTACACCTTC. Its translation is CASRERNYGYTF.

The rearrangement uses TRBV5-1 and TRBJ2-2; 7 positions agree with TRBD2. This CDR3 contains 16 residues. Trimming cost V 0 bases and J 4 bases; bases outside gene matches: 6. Germline values: CDR1 SGHRS, CDR2 YFSETQ. The CDR3 reads CASSLVWGGPTGELFF. The DNA for the CDR3 is TGCGCCAGCAGCTTGGTTTGGGGGGGTCCCACCGGGGAGCTGTTTTTT.

V is TRBV4-1 and J is TRBJ1-5; D unresolved. The CDR3 is made up of 14 amino acids. Per germline, CDR1 MGHRA and CDR2 YSYEKL. Trimming removed 1 base at V and 4 bases at J, with 8 bases between. The CDR3 bases are TGCGCCAGCAGCCAAGCCTTTCTAAATCAGCCCCAGCATTTT. Translation: CASSQAFLNQPQHF.

The chain links TRBV11-3 to TRBJ1-1, with TRBD1 identical over 7 bases. V shed 7 bases and J 1 base; nucleotides not matched to a gene: 9. The CDR3 sequence is 15 residues long. CDR1 and CDR2 (germline): SGHNT, YENEEA. The CDR3 region has the DNA TGTGCCAGCACCCTGAGGGGGCAGGGGAACACTGAAGCTTTCTTT. Encoded protein: CASTLRGQGNTEAFF.

V usage is TRBV7-2 and J usage is TRBJ1-6, with a possible D match to TRBD1 (6 bases). Germline V gene sequence: CDR1 SGHTA, CDR2 FQGNSA. V was shortened by 7 bases and J by 7 bases, with 17 bases between the two germline ends. The CDR3 is 15 amino acids. CDR3 sequence (DNA): TGTGCCAGCACCTCACAACAGGGAATCAATTCACCCCTCCACTTT. As protein: CASTSQQGINSPLHF.

CDR3 region: CAWARNSNQPQHF. As DNA, the CDR3 is TGTGCCTGGGCGCGAAATAGCAATCAGCCCCAGCATTTT. The gene calls are TRBV30 and TRBJ1-5; D uncertain. CDR3 length: 13 amino acids. Between the trimmed V and J ends, which lost 5 bases and 0 bases, there was a span of 8 bases. Per the germline V gene, CDR1 is GTSNPN and CDR2 is SVGIG (reference sequence).

The sample holds a few counts of this clone. The chain has TRBV7-2 and TRBJ2-2, with a tentative D call TRBD2 (5 bases). Germline CDR1 SGHTA, CDR2 FQGNSA. The V and J ends lost 3 bases and 6 bases respectively, with 14 bases between them. This CDR3 region has 15 residues. The CDR3 region is CASSLRGSGSGELFF. CDR3 nucleotide sequence: TGTGCCAGCAGCTTGAGAGGGTCGGGATCCGGGGAGCTGTTTTTT.

The V call is TRBV10-3, the J call TRBJ1-2; no firm D call. V shed 2 bases and J shed 4 bases, with 8 bases lying between them. This CDR3 has 13 residues. Germline assignment: CDR1 ENHRY and CDR2 SYGVKD. CDR3 nucleotides: TGTGCCATCAGTGAGGCATCGGGCTATGGCTACACCTTC. Residues: CAISEASGYGYTF.

This chain links TRBV5-4 with TRBJ1-1; 9 bases map to TRBD1. Germline CDR1 SGHNT, CDR2 YYREEE (reference sequence). This CDR3 contains 16 residues. J was trimmed by 4 bases and V by 0 bases; bases with no gene match: 7. CDR3 region: CASSLAGTGKGTEAFF. DNA of the CDR3: TGTGCCAGCAGCTTGGCGGGGACAGGGAAGGGCACTGAAGCTTTCTTT.

In nucleotides, the CDR3 is TGTGCCAGCAGTTCCTGGCGGATCTCTGGAAACACCATATATTTT. This gives the protein CASSSWRISGNTIYF. The chain is built from TRBV28 and TRBJ1-3, with D unresolved. Deletions cut 4 bases from V and 0 bases from J, with 10 bases between. Germline CDR1 and CDR2: MDHEN and SYDVKM. The CDR3 is 15 residues long.

The chain links TRBV27 to TRBJ2-3; a possible D gene is TRBD2 (6 bases). Germline CDR1 and CDR2: MNHEY and SMNVEV (reference sequence). Trimming took 5 bases from V and 0 from J, leaving 9 bases between them. This CDR3 is built from 14 residues. The CDR3 region has the DNA TGTGCCAGCAGTCCGGGGACTAGCACAGATACGCAGTATTTT. Its protein is CASSPGTSTDTQYF.

The rearrangement links TRBV2 to TRBJ1-2; D unresolved. The CDR3 sequence is 14 residues long. Trimming pared 0 bases from V and 4 bases from J, leaving 9 bases between. Looked up from germline, CDR1 is SNHLY and CDR2 is FYNNEI. Here the CDR3 reads CASSEATRAYGYTF. The CDR3 DNA follows: TGTGCCAGCAGTGAAGCGACACGAGCCTATGGCTACACCTTC.

This chain uses TRBV14 with TRBJ2-1, with no clear D. CDR1 and CDR2 from the germline V gene are SGHDN and FVKESK. Trimming shortened V by 0 bases and J by 4 bases, and 4 bases separated the two germline ends. The CDR3 is 13 amino acids. The CDR3 region has the DNA TGTGCCAGCAGCCAAGATGCGTACAATGAGCAGTTCTTC. Its translation is CASSQDAYNEQFF.

The V call is TRBV3-1 (or the pseudogene TRBV3-2), the J call TRBJ2-3, with 11 nucleotides matching TRBD1. Germline V gene sequence: CDR1 LGHDT, CDR2 YNNKEL (reference sequence). The V segment lost 1 base and the J segment 1 base; nucleotides outside the gene matches: 10. The CDR3 spans 19 residues. The CDR3 sequence: CASSQVYGTGGMRTDTQYF. CDR3 DNA sequence: TGTGCCAGCAGCCAAGTGTACGGGACAGGGGGTATGCGCACAGATACGCAGTATTTT.

This chain uses TRBV5-4 with TRBJ1-2; D is ambiguous. Trimming cost V 4 bases and J 4 bases, with 14 bases left between them. The CDR3 sequence is 14 residues long. The germline gives CDR1 SGHNT, CDR2 YYREEE (reference sequence). The CDR3 nucleotides are TGTGCCAGCAGCGATAAGGTTAGCGGCTATGGCTACACCTTC. This encodes CASSDKVSGYGYTF.

The J gene is TRBJ1-2, the V gene TRBV9; D remains unclear. The CDR3 loop spans 14 amino acids. From germline, CDR1 is SGDLS and CDR2 YYNGEE. Trimming stripped 3 bases from V and 6 bases from J, with 15 bases between. The CDR3 region has the DNA TGTGCCAGCAGCGCAGACAAGGTGGTTGATGGCTACACCTTC. This codes for CASSADKVVDGYTF.

Only a few counts were recorded for this clone. V usage is TRBV20-1 and J usage is TRBJ1-2; D is uncertain. The germline V and J ends were trimmed by 3 bases and 4 bases, with 12 bases remaining between them. Germline CDR1 is DFQATT and CDR2 is SNEGSKA (reference sequence). The CDR3 length is 13 residues. In DNA, the CDR3 is TGCAGTGCTAGTGGTGGGGAGGCCTATGGCTACACCTTC. Translating gives CSASGGEAYGYTF.

The genes are TRBV6-1 and TRBJ1-6; D is perhaps TRBD1 (5 bases). The CDR3 consists of 19 residues. V lost 0 bases to trimming and J lost 6 bases, with 21 bases between them. Germline CDR1 MNHNS, CDR2 SASEGT. The CDR3 sequence is CASSEARAGPTFTNSPLHF. The CDR3 coding sequence is TGTGCCAGCAGTGAAGCGCGTGCAGGGCCGACCTTCACTAATTCACCCCTCCACTTT.

J is TRBJ1-2 and V is TRBV6-5, with D hard to call. Trimming removed 6 bases from V and 4 bases from J, with 12 bases in between. In germline, CDR1 is MNHEY, CDR2 SVGAGI. This CDR3 is built from 13 residues. CDR3 in DNA: TGTGCCAGCAGGGTTGGACTCGGCTATGGCTACACCTTC. Its protein product is CASRVGLGYGYTF.

This sequence joins TRBV7-2 and TRBJ1-2; TRBD1 matches 8 bases. This CDR3 region has 14 residues. Trimming took 1 base from V and 7 from J; bases not matched to a gene: 5. Germline CDR1 and CDR2: SGHTA and FQGNSA. The CDR3 is CASSLEVTGVGYTF. The CDR3 coding sequence is TGTGCCAGCAGCTTAGAAGTGACAGGGGTTGGCTACACCTTC.

The V gene is TRBV4-1, the J gene TRBJ1-2; a possible D gene is TRBD1 (5 bases). This CDR3 region has 16 residues. Germline CDR1 MGHRA, CDR2 YSYEKL. Trimming shortened V by 3 bases and J by 8 bases, and 22 bases separated the two germline ends. The DNA of the CDR3 is TGCGCCAGCAGCCATGGAATTCAGGGTGTTAAGGGCGGCTACACCTTC. Its protein is CASSHGIQGVKGGYTF.